This TCR beta chain was observed in a study of blood T cell repertoires in COVID-19. Looking at the study overall: Whether acute or convalescent, the COVID-19 samples came from the United States, Italy and Spain. T cells, B-cell-depleted T cells, or PBMCs supplied cDNA or gDNA.

Participants came from fewer than 25 US areas, aged about 18 to 95 years. In Cohort 3, a recovered donor had either two negative PCRs, clearance, or symptom resolution. Here immunoSEQ multiplex PCR was the method, and the copy in TCRdb shows in-frame clones only, minus some. This table has approximately 480,000 clones, approximately 90% appearing once. V trimming: 3 bases; J trimming: 11 bases; junction bases outside the gene matches: 12. This CDR3 has 14 amino acids. The germline CDR1 and CDR2 sequences are LNHDA and SQIVND (reference sequence). The sample consisted of PBMCs or T cells enriched from blood (not recorded which). The chain is built from TRBV19 and TRBJ1-1; 7 positions agree with TRBD1. The TCR sequence derives from a woman younger than 30 who had recovered from COVID-19. The CDR3: CASSIRDSGLEAFF. The CDR3 DNA sequence: TGTGCCAGTAGTATCCGGGACAGTGGGTTAGAGGCTTTCTTT.